This TCR beta chain was obtained from a study of cytomegalovirus exposure and HLA in healthy donors. Overall study results and limits: The tendency of first-cohort TCR clusters to co-occur in the roughly 110 validation repertoires was identified by a subsequent analysis. Among TCR beta chains, those listed as cytomegalovirus-associated numbered about 160. Reports described diagnosis of cytomegalovirus status by the classifier as highly specific and sensitive.

This clone has only a few counts. Its antigen is as yet unknown. Here immunoSEQ multiplex PCR was the method, and the copy in TCRdb shows in-frame clones only, minus some. The sample contains fewer than 120,000 clones, approximately 89% of which appear only once. CDR1 is SGHNT and CDR2 is YYREEE in the germline V gene (reference sequence). The V and J ends lost 4 bases and 5 bases, in that order; junction bases with no gene match: 14. The CDR3 loop spans 17 amino acids. The sequence was obtained from a woman younger than 30 in good health and CMV-seronegative. V usage is TRBV5-4 and J usage is TRBJ2-7, with 11 bases lining up with TRBD1. Specimen: PBMCs. For the CDR3, the DNA is TGTGCCAGCAGCCCGGAGGGTAGGGGACAGGGGGGAGACGAGCAGTACTTC. Translating gives CASSPEGRGQGGDEQYF.